Detailed here is one TCR beta chain. As yet, its antigen is unknown. The CDR3 is made up of 15 amino acids. Germline V gives CDR1 LNHDA, CDR2 SQIVND (reference sequence). Deletions cut 3 bases from V and 0 bases from J, with 9 bases between. The entry originates in a study of shared clonotypes between healthy human individuals. At the level of the study: A couple of female and three male donors aged 18 to 49 were enrolled. Study conclusions and caveats: Naive CD4 clonotypes overlapped across a handful of donors at about 5%. As a rule, naive subsets had a larger estimated richness than memory subsets.

An assay was performed, and its level was deep. TCRdb's table, derived via immunoSEQ multiplex PCR, lists solely in-frame clones and lacks some. The profile shows 400,000 to 600,000 clones, about 96% of them singletons. The source is a woman aged 25 to 45 in good health. What was sequenced was naive CD4+ T cells sorted from blood. Subset defined: CD45RA+ positively selected. The chain combines TRBV19 with TRBJ1-5; D ambiguous. CDR3: CASSIVLYSNQPQHF. The CDR3 coding sequence is TGTGCCAGTAGTATTGTCCTCTATAGCAATCAGCCCCAGCATTTT.